Listed below are T cell receptor beta chains from one sample, sequenced in a study of CD8 T cells in ankylosing spondylitis. MiXCR was run by TCRdb on the 5' RACE reads, yielding one entry per CDR3 protein. The data show 250,000 to 300,000 distinct CDR3 sequences, over 15% seen once. Sequencing used blood, either unsorted or a sorted T cell fraction (not recorded which). All receptors derive from a male donor with ankylosing spondylitis or in good health (not recorded which). Each CDR3 is given with its conserved first and last residue. D genes are given only for firm matches. The size entry is marked missing in some rows and otherwise reads once, few, many or a size class.

clone size: few; D gene: TRBD1; V gene: TRBV5-1; J gene: TRBJ1-1; CDR3 protein: CASSPQGALANTEAFF; CDR3 DNA: TGCGCCAGCAGCCCACAGGGGGCCTTGGCGAACACTGAAGCTTTCTTT
clone size: few; D gene: -; V gene: TRBV29-1; J gene: TRBJ2-7; CDR3 protein: CSVEEGRAHEQYF; CDR3 DNA: TGCAGCGTTGAAGAGGGAAGGGCCCACGAGCAGTACTTC
clone size: many; D gene: TRBD2; V gene: TRBV4-3; J gene: TRBJ2-5; CDR3 protein: CASSSGLAGKETQYF; CDR3 DNA: TGCGCCAGCAGCTCGGGACTAGCGGGCAAAGAGACCCAGTACTTC
clone size: -; D gene: -; V gene: TRBV9; J gene: TRBJ2-1; CDR3 protein: CASGIGSSYNEQFF; CDR3 DNA: TGTGCCAGCGGAATCGGATCCTCCTACAATGAGCAGTTCTTC
clone size: many; D gene: TRBD2; V gene: TRBV19; J gene: TRBJ2-1; CDR3 protein: CASTRKGLAGGATYNEQFF; CDR3 DNA: TGTGCCAGTACCAGAAAGGGACTAGCGGGAGGGGCCACGTACAATGAGCAGTTCTTC
clone size: many; D gene: -; V gene: TRBV7-8; J gene: TRBJ2-5; CDR3 protein: CASSLLRLGETQYF; CDR3 DNA: TGTGCCAGCAGCTTGCTGAGACTTGGGGAGACCCAGTACTTC
clone size: many; D gene: -; V gene: TRBV28; J gene: TRBJ2-7; CDR3 protein: CASRLVGHEQYF; CDR3 DNA: TGTGCCAGCAGGTTAGTCGGCCACGAGCAGTACTTC
clone size: -; D gene: -; V gene: TRBV21-1; J gene: TRBJ2-7; CDR3 protein: CASSKATLAGVGAYEQYF; CDR3 DNA: TGTGCCAGCAGCAAAGCCACACTAGCGGGAGTGGGGGCCTACGAGCAGTACTTC
clone size: -; D gene: TRBD2; V gene: TRBV20-1; J gene: TRBJ2-3; CDR3 protein: CSAEIWLAGAPDTQYF; CDR3 DNA: TGCAGTGCCGAGATATGGCTAGCGGGAGCCCCAGATACGCAGTATTTT
clone size: few; D gene: TRBD2; V gene: TRBV7-2; J gene: TRBJ2-7; CDR3 protein: CASSLGGLASFYEQYF; CDR3 DNA: TGTGCCAGCAGCTTAGGGGGACTAGCGTCCTTCTACGAGCAGTACTTC
clone size: few; D gene: -; V gene: TRBV6-1; J gene: TRBJ1-2; CDR3 protein: CASSENTGGYGYTF; CDR3 DNA: TGTGCCAGCAGTGAAAACACAGGCGGCTATGGCTACACCTTC
clone size: few; D gene: TRBD2; V gene: TRBV20-1; J gene: TRBJ2-5; CDR3 protein: CSAREGLAGRETQYF; CDR3 DNA: TGCAGTGCTAGAGAGGGGCTAGCGGGACGGGAGACCCAGTACTTC
clone size: -; D gene: TRBD2; V gene: TRBV27; J gene: TRBJ2-3; CDR3 protein: CASSGLAGGPGYTDTQYF; CDR3 DNA: TGTGCCAGCAGCGGACTAGCGGGAGGGCCGGGCTACACAGATACGCAGTATTTT
clone size: few; D gene: TRBD2; V gene: TRBV12-3/TRBV12-4; J gene: TRBJ2-1; CDR3 protein: CASTQTSGSYNEQFF; CDR3 DNA: TGTGCCAGCACCCAGACTAGCGGGAGCTACAATGAGCAGTTCTTC
clone size: few; D gene: -; V gene: TRBV12-3/TRBV12-4; J gene: TRBJ2-1; CDR3 protein: CASSPGRISYNEQFF; CDR3 DNA: TGTGCCAGCAGCCCCGGACGGATTTCCTACAATGAGCAGTTCTTC
clone size: -; D gene: TRBD2; V gene: TRBV7-9; J gene: TRBJ2-4; CDR3 protein: CASRLVAGGSKNIQYF; CDR3 DNA: TGTGCCAGCAGGCTAGTAGCGGGGGGCAGCAAAAACATTCAGTACTTC
clone size: -; D gene: TRBD2; V gene: TRBV7-1; J gene: TRBJ2-5; CDR3 protein: CATCLEGTSGALYQETQYF; CDR3 DNA: TGTGCCACCTGCCTCGAGGGGACTAGCGGCGCCCTGTACCAAGAGACCCAGTACTTC
clone size: -; D gene: -; V gene: TRBV9; J gene: TRBJ2-5; CDR3 protein: CASSDRYSEETQYF; CDR3 DNA: TGTGCCAGCAGCGACCGTTACAGCGAAGAGACCCAGTACTTC
clone size: -; D gene: -; V gene: TRBV20-1; J gene: TRBJ2-2; CDR3 protein: CSARDIGGDAFTGELFF; CDR3 DNA: TGCAGTGCTAGAGATATTGGCGGGGACGCATTCACCGGGGAGCTGTTTTTT
clone size: -; D gene: TRBD2; V gene: TRBV4-2; J gene: TRBJ2-3; CDR3 protein: CASSQEPAGEPDTQYF; CDR3 DNA: TGTGCCAGCAGCCAAGAGCCAGCGGGGGAGCCAGATACGCAGTATTTT
clone size: -; D gene: -; V gene: TRBV12-3/TRBV12-4; J gene: TRBJ2-1; CDR3 protein: CASKPVGSHDNEQFF; CDR3 DNA: TGTGCCAGCAAGCCAGTTGGCAGCCATGACAATGAGCAGTTCTTC
clone size: many; D gene: -; V gene: TRBV5-1; J gene: TRBJ2-3; CDR3 protein: CASSPKNTGRTDTQYF; CDR3 DNA: TGCGCCAGCAGCCCCAAGAACACAGGGAGAACAGATACGCAGTATTTT
clone size: many; D gene: TRBD1; V gene: TRBV4-3; J gene: TRBJ2-7; CDR3 protein: CASSQQIGQESSYEQYF; CDR3 DNA: TGCGCCAGCAGCCAACAAATCGGACAGGAAAGCTCCTACGAGCAGTACTTC
clone size: once; D gene: -; V gene: TRBV5-1; J gene: TRBJ2-2; CDR3 protein: CASSLPQGNTGELFF; CDR3 DNA: TGCGCCAGCAGCTTGCCACAGGGGAACACCGGGGAGCTGTTTTTT
clone size: many; D gene: TRBD2; V gene: TRBV29-1; J gene: TRBJ2-3; CDR3 protein: CSVDLAGEGDEDTQYF; CDR3 DNA: TGCAGCGTTGATCTAGCGGGAGAGGGGGATGAAGATACGCAGTATTTT
clone size: -; D gene: -; V gene: TRBV5-5; J gene: TRBJ2-7; CDR3 protein: CASSPGNTYEQYF; CDR3 DNA: TGTGCCAGCAGTCCCGGGAACACCTACGAGCAGTACTTC
clone size: many; D gene: TRBD2; V gene: TRBV27; J gene: TRBJ2-1; CDR3 protein: CASSPGLAGGPGNEQFF; CDR3 DNA: TGTGCCAGCAGTCCCGGACTAGCGGGAGGGCCGGGCAATGAGCAGTTCTTC
clone size: few; D gene: -; V gene: TRBV18; J gene: TRBJ2-5; CDR3 protein: CASSPGWENLQETQYF; CDR3 DNA: TGTGCCAGCTCACCAGGGTGGGAGAACCTTCAAGAGACCCAGTACTTC
clone size: few; D gene: TRBD2; V gene: TRBV7-3; J gene: TRBJ2-1; CDR3 protein: CASSLGSGRYNEQFF; CDR3 DNA: TGTGCCAGCAGCTTAGGTAGCGGGAGATACAATGAGCAGTTCTTC
clone size: few; D gene: -; V gene: TRBV21-1; J gene: TRBJ2-5; CDR3 protein: CASSTPPEGEETQYF; CDR3 DNA: TGTGCCAGCAGCACGCCCCCCGAGGGCGAAGAGACCCAGTACTTC
clone size: many; D gene: -; V gene: TRBV7-9; J gene: TRBJ2-1; CDR3 protein: CASSLAAASYNEQFF; CDR3 DNA: TGTGCCAGCAGCTTAGCGGCAGCCTCCTACAATGAGCAGTTCTTC
clone size: -; D gene: -; V gene: TRBV12-3/TRBV12-4; J gene: TRBJ1-4; CDR3 protein: CASSSGATTNEKLFF; CDR3 DNA: TGTGCCAGCAGTTCAGGGGCAACGACTAATGAAAAACTGTTTTTT
clone size: many; D gene: -; V gene: TRBV5-1; J gene: TRBJ2-1; CDR3 protein: CASSFLEGQYNEQFF; CDR3 DNA: TGCGCCAGCAGCTTTCTAGAAGGGCAATACAATGAGCAGTTCTTC
clone size: few; D gene: -; V gene: TRBV4-1; J gene: TRBJ2-5; CDR3 protein: CASSHVDSRQETQYF; CDR3 DNA: TGCGCCAGCAGCCATGTCGACAGTCGCCAAGAGACCCAGTACTTC
clone size: few; D gene: TRBD1; V gene: TRBV6-2/TRBV6-3; J gene: TRBJ1-6; CDR3 protein: CASSDRENSPLHF; CDR3 DNA: TGTGCCAGCAGTGACAGGGAAAATTCACCCCTCCACTTT
clone size: -; D gene: TRBD2; V gene: TRBV20-1; J gene: TRBJ2-7; CDR3 protein: CSADPGLAGGSVYEQYF; CDR3 DNA: TGCAGTGCTGATCCGGGACTAGCGGGAGGTTCTGTTTACGAGCAGTACTTC
clone size: -; D gene: -; V gene: TRBV20-1; J gene: TRBJ2-2; CDR3 protein: CSARRLETGELFF; CDR3 DNA: TGCAGTGCTAGAAGACTGGAGACCGGGGAGCTGTTTTTT
clone size: many; D gene: -; V gene: TRBV12-3/TRBV12-4; J gene: TRBJ2-3; CDR3 protein: CASSLALGPPETDTQYF; CDR3 DNA: TGTGCCAGCAGTTTAGCCTTAGGGCCACCTGAAACAGATACGCAGTATTTT
clone size: few; D gene: -; V gene: TRBV4-1; J gene: TRBJ2-3; CDR3 protein: CASSQAVDTQYF; CDR3 DNA: TGCGCCAGCAGCCAAGCTGTAGATACGCAGTATTTT
clone size: -; D gene: TRBD1; V gene: TRBV28; J gene: TRBJ2-1; CDR3 protein: CASSRTGAEQFF; CDR3 DNA: TGTGCCAGCAGCAGGACAGGGGCTGAGCAGTTCTTC
clone size: many; D gene: -; V gene: TRBV15; J gene: TRBJ2-3; CDR3 protein: CATSPESTDTQYF; CDR3 DNA: TGTGCCACCTCCCCCGAGAGCACAGATACGCAGTATTTT
clone size: -; D gene: -; V gene: TRBV12-3/TRBV12-4; J gene: TRBJ2-7; CDR3 protein: CASSPPTAASSYEQYF; CDR3 DNA: TGTGCCAGCAGTCCGCCGACGGCAGCGAGCTCCTACGAGCAGTACTTC
clone size: -; D gene: -; V gene: TRBV4-3; J gene: TRBJ1-2; CDR3 protein: CASSQDGLPGVYGYTF; CDR3 DNA: TGCGCCAGCAGCCAAGATGGCCTACCAGGGGTCTATGGCTACACCTTC
clone size: -; D gene: TRBD2; V gene: TRBV6-5; J gene: TRBJ2-7; CDR3 protein: CASSYSAGVGYEQYF; CDR3 DNA: TGTGCCAGCAGTTACTCGGCGGGAGTAGGCTACGAGCAGTACTTC
clone size: many; D gene: -; V gene: TRBV5-1; J gene: TRBJ2-7; CDR3 protein: CASSLAGIYEQYF; CDR3 DNA: TGCGCCAGCAGCTTGGCGGGGATTTACGAGCAGTACTTC
clone size: few; D gene: TRBD1; V gene: TRBV7-9; J gene: TRBJ2-3; CDR3 protein: CASSPHRGTTDTQYF; CDR3 DNA: TGTGCCAGCAGCCCCCACAGGGGGACCACAGATACGCAGTATTTT
clone size: -; D gene: TRBD1; V gene: TRBV3-1; J gene: TRBJ2-7; CDR3 protein: CASSPAGTGGLEQYF; CDR3 DNA: TGTGCCAGCAGCCCGGCCGGGACAGGGGGTTTGGAGCAGTACTTC
clone size: many; D gene: TRBD1; V gene: TRBV29-1; J gene: TRBJ2-1; CDR3 protein: CSVHGTGINEQFF; CDR3 DNA: TGCAGCGTCCACGGGACAGGGATCAATGAGCAGTTCTTC
clone size: many; D gene: TRBD1; V gene: TRBV7-8; J gene: TRBJ2-3; CDR3 protein: CASSLYRGDTDTQYF; CDR3 DNA: TGTGCCAGCAGCTTGTACAGGGGGGACACAGATACGCAGTATTTT
clone size: many; D gene: -; V gene: TRBV20-1; J gene: TRBJ2-1; CDR3 protein: CSAGLSSYNEQFF; CDR3 DNA: TGCAGTGCTGGACTCAGCTCCTACAATGAGCAGTTCTTC
clone size: few; D gene: -; V gene: TRBV4-1; J gene: TRBJ2-1; CDR3 protein: CASSRGGGLSGEQFF; CDR3 DNA: TGCGCCAGCAGCCGGGGGGGCGGGCTCTCTGGGGAGCAGTTCTTC
clone size: -; D gene: TRBD1; V gene: TRBV2; J gene: TRBJ1-1; CDR3 protein: CASSENRGMNTEAFF; CDR3 DNA: TGTGCCAGCAGTGAAAACAGGGGGATGAACACTGAAGCTTTCTTT
clone size: few; D gene: -; V gene: TRBV27; J gene: TRBJ2-1; CDR3 protein: CASCRDSSYNEQFF; CDR3 DNA: TGTGCCAGCTGCCGGGACTCATCCTACAATGAGCAGTTCTTC
clone size: -; D gene: -; V gene: TRBV25-1; J gene: TRBJ2-1; CDR3 protein: CASSGPQREQFF; CDR3 DNA: TGTGCCAGCAGTGGGCCTCAGCGGGAGCAGTTCTTC
clone size: -; D gene: -; V gene: TRBV10-1; J gene: TRBJ2-1; CDR3 protein: CASLGQTKYNEQFF; CDR3 DNA: TGCGCCAGCCTCGGACAGACCAAGTACAATGAGCAGTTCTTC